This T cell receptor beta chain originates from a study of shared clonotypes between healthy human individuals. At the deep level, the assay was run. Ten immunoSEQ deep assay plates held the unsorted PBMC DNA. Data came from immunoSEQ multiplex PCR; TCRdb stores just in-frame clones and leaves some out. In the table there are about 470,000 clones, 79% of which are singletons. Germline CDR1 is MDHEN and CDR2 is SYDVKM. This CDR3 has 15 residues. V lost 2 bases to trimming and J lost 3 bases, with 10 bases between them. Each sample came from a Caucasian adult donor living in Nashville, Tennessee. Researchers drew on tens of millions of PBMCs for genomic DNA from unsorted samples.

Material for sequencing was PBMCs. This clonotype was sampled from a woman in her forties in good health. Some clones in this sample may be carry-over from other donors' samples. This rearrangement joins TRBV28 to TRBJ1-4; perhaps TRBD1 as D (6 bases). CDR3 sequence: CASSLRGGSNEKLFF. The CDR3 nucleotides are TGTGCCAGCAGTTTAAGGGGGGGGTCTAATGAAAAACTGTTTTTT.